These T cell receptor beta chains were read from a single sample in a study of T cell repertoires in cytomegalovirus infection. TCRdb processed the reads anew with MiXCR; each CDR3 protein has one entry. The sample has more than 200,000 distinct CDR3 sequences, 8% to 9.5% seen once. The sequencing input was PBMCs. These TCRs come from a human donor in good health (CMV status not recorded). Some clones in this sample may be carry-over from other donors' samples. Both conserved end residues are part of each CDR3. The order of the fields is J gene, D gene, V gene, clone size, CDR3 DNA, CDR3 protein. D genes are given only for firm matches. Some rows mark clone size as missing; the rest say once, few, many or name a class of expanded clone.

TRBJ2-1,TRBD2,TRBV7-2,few,TGTGCCAGCAGCCGGAGCGGGGGCTCCTACAATGAGCAGTTCTTC,CASSRSGGSYNEQFF
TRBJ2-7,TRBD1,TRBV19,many,TGTGCCAGTATGCGTGGGGACAGGGTAGGCGAGCAGTACTTC,CASMRGDRVGEQYF
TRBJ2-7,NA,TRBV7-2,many,TGTGCCAGCAGCTTAAAAGTGGAAAGCTCCTACGAGCAGTACTTC,CASSLKVESSYEQYF
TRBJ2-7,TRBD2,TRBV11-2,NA,TGTGCCAGCAGCCGCCCCGGGACTAGCGGGAGGTCCTACGAGCAGTACTTC,CASSRPGTSGRSYEQYF
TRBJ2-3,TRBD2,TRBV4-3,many,TGCGCCAGCAGCCAAGATCTTATGCGGGAGGAGGTTTGGGATACGCAGTATTTT,CASSQDLMREEVWDTQYF
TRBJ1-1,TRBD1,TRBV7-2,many,TGTGCCAGCAGCTTTATGACAGGGGACGGGGCTTTCTTT,CASSFMTGDGAFF
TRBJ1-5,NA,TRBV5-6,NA,TGTGCCAGCAGCTTGGGTGCCCTACCTAGCAATCAGCCCCAGCATTTT,CASSLGALPSNQPQHF
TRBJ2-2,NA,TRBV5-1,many,TGCGCCAGCAGACTCGGTGGGAAGACCGGGGAGCTGTTTTTT,CASRLGGKTGELFF
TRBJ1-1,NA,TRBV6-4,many,TGTGCCAGCAAGGCAAACTTGGGAACTGAAGCTTTCTTT,CASKANLGTEAFF
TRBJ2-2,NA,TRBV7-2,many,TGTGCCAGCAGCCTTCTGCGGGATATCGGGGAGCTGTTTTTT,CASSLLRDIGELFF
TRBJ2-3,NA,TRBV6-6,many,TGTGCCAGCAGTTACCGGGCAGATACGCAGTATTTT,CASSYRADTQYF